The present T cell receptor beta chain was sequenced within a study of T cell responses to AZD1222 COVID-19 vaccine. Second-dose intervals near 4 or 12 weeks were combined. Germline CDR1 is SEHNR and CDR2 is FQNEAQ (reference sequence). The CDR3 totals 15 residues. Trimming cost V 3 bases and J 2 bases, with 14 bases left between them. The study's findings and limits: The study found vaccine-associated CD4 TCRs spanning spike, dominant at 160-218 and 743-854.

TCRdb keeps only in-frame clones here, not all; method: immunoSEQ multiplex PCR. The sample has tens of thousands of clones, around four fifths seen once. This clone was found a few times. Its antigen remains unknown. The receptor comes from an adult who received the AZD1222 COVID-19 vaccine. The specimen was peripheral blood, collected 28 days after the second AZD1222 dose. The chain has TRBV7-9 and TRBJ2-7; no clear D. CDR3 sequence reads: CASSLSGGGTYEQYF. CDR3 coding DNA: TGTGCCAGCAGCTTGTCGGGTGGCGGTACCTACGAGCAGTACTTC.